This T cell receptor beta chain was sequenced in a study of T cell responses to AZD1222 COVID-19 vaccine (TCRdb year 2021). Turning to the overall study: Because spike-specific TCR depth and breadth did not differ between the two schedules, AZD1222 recipients who got a second dose at roughly 4 weeks were pooled with those who got a second dose at roughly 12 weeks. TCR sequencing was performed for 230 to 250 trial participants, of whom about 210 were given two doses of AZD1222 and some 26 were given two doses of MenACWY control vaccine. Enrollment into the trials was organized by age into subgroups of 18-55, 56-69 and 70-plus years, and those subgroups contained 148, 28 and 57 TCR-sequenced participants, respectively.

With respect to this clone: It lacks a known antigen. Base qualities are not recorded, but no much larger clone differs from it by a single base.

The time point label, as the study defines it: baseline before first vaccination. Vaccinee samples were obtained from the UK trials COV001 and COV002, which included a single-blind randomized controlled phase 2/3 trial of AZD1222 (ChAdOx1 nCoV-19) in healthy adults. Trial participant PBMC samples were collected at day 0 and day 28 after the second dose for TCRbeta chain sequencing. The paper's findings and limits, for the study overall: Only five or six AZD1222 recipients were SARS-CoV-2 seropositive at baseline, limiting conclusions about previously exposed vaccinees. Reportedly, almost half of the unique spike-specific TCRs recognized epitopes lying outside the regions that are mutated in the B.1.351 and B.1.1.7 variants. The 56-69-year group was small, and its depth increase did not reach significance, likely because of low power. Spike-specific TCR breadth and depth rose significantly after two AZD1222 doses compared with day 0 and with MenACWY recipients. Participants were mostly white British and included more females than males, and it was suggested by the authors that clonal diversity may have been underestimated. Because no day 14 peak-response samples were available, repertoires were characterized only after the peak T cell response. The whole spike protein was spanned by vaccine-associated CD4 TCRs, and dominant responses were seen in regions 160-218 and 743-854.

The CDR3 regions of human TCRbeta chains were analyzed by immunosequencing. In the original analysis: TCRs in the repertoires were matched against a reference library of SARS-CoV-2-specific TCRs that had been generated with the MIRA antigen-specificity platform. Breadth was defined as the fraction of unique TCRs that were SARS-CoV-2-associated, and depth was defined as the fraction of total T cells that were SARS-CoV-2-associated. Using the MIRA data, every spike-specific TCR was mapped to the spike region that the TCR reacted to and assigned to either a CD4 or a CD8 class. Log10-transformed breadth and depth values were compared by one-way ANOVA with Sidak's multiple comparisons tests. What TCRdb holds here is the immuneACCESS table cut down to in-frame rearrangements. Part of the clones is not present; checked against another copy, under half of the missing clones reflect an unresolved V gene, and the others are unexplained. The V and J calls and clone size were taken over from that table, and D and trimming were inferred from the DNA. This sample comprises more than 80,000 clones, nearly 90% of them detected only once. The ten most abundant clones make up about 6% of the sample.

Measured from the cysteine to the phenylalanine, the CDR3 is 14 residues long. Only CDR3 DNA remains: 42 bases, in frame from the first base. V and J are trimmed by 7 bases and 4 bases, and the gene matches miss 10 bases of the junction. CDR1 and CDR2 were assigned from the germline V gene as MDHEN and SYDVKM. The sequence joins TRBV28 to TRBJ2-7, with TRBD2 matching 7 junction bases. This specimen consisted of peripheral blood, obtained on day 0 of AZD1222 vaccination. This clonotype was obtained from an adult in good health. The nucleotides read TGTGCCAGCACCGAAGGCGGGAGAAGGTACGAGCAGTACTTC. Protein translation: CASTEGGRRYEQYF.